This T cell receptor (beta chain) is from a study of shared clonotypes between healthy human individuals. Sequencing used immunoSEQ multiplex PCR; TCRdb keeps in-frame clones, though not all of them. The sample shows 2 million or so clones, 85% to 95% of them seen only once. V lost 6 bases and J lost 11, with 15 bases in between. This CDR3 spans 12 amino acids. The germline V gene encodes CDR1 MNHNY and CDR2 SVGAGI (reference sequence). The genes are TRBV6-6 and TRBJ2-3; D possibly uses TRBD1 or TRBD2 (5 bases each). Material for sequencing was naive CD4+ T cells sorted from blood. Subset reported: CD45RA+ positively selected. The receptor's source is a man younger than 30 in good health. CDR3 sequence: CASSLGDPRQYF. The CDR3 nucleotides are TGTGCCAGCAGCCTAGGGGACCCAAGGCAGTATTTT.